Below are 27 T cell receptor beta chains sequenced from a single sample in a study of neurological immune-mediated disorders (dated by TCRdb to about 2019). The library relied on 5' RACE. Sequencing instrument: Illumina HiSeq 2500. TCRdb reanalyzed the raw reads on its own, using fastp at Q25 for trimming and MiXCR for clone calling, and kept in-frame beta chains. Each CDR3 protein appears once, grouped with its most common genes and DNA. In this sample the table shows tens of thousands of distinct CDR3 sequences, 13% to 15% of which occur a single time. The ten largest clones take up around 6.8% of the sample. Sequenced sample: PBMCs. The origin of the receptors is a woman in her forties or fifties in good health.

The CDR3 DNA reads TGCAGTGCTAGAGACATTGGCGCACAAGAGACCCAGTACTTC. This encodes CSARDIGAQETQYF. V and J are TRBV20-1 and TRBJ2-5; D is unclear. Between the trimmed V and J ends, which lost 0 bases and 2 bases, there was a span of 10 bases. The CDR3 sequence is 14 residues long. CDR1 and CDR2 (germline): DFQATT, SNEGSKA (reference sequence).

This clonotype was seen repeatedly, ten times or more. The J gene is TRBJ2-1, the V gene TRBV5-1, with a tentative D call TRBD2 (6 bases). The germline gives CDR1 SGHRS, CDR2 YFSETQ. Trimming took off 0 bases at V and 8 bases at J, with 12 bases between the two ends. The CDR3 has 14 residues. The chain's CDR3 is CASSLVGGSDEQFF. CDR3 coding DNA: TGCGCCAGCAGCTTGGTCGGGGGTTCGGATGAGCAGTTCTTC.

Of note for this clonotype: A much larger clone lies a single base off, so this may be a read error. The rearrangement joins TRBV12-3 or TRBV12-4 to TRBJ2-7; D is uncertain. The ends were cut back, 1 base at V and 3 bases at J, with 7 bases in the middle. This CDR3 region has 13 residues. The CDR3 reads CASSLVDIYEQYF. The CDR3 DNA reads as TGTGCCAGCAGTTTAGTAGACATCTACGAGCAGTACTTC.

The table lists this clonotype with many counts. This rearrangement joins TRBV6-2 or TRBV6-3 to TRBJ1-2; no clear D gene. V lost 2 bases and J lost 1, with 14 bases in between. Germline assignment: CDR1 MNHEY and CDR2 SVGEGT. The CDR3 extends over 16 amino acids. The CDR3 loop reads CASSYGPGSLNYGYTF. In nucleotides, the CDR3 is TGTGCCAGCAGTTACGGCCCTGGCAGCCTTAACTATGGCTACACCTTC.

This clonotype was counted at least ten times. V gene TRBV24-1 combines with J gene TRBJ2-5, with unresolved D. V was trimmed by 2 bases and J by 3 bases, leaving 3 bases between them. The CDR3 runs to 12 residues. Per germline, CDR1 KGHDR and CDR2 SFDVKD. CDR3 sequence: CATSDWKETQYF. The DNA of the CDR3 is TGTGCCACCAGTGATTGGAAAGAGACCCAGTACTTC.

This clonotype was observed at least ten times. This chain joins TRBV5-1 and TRBJ2-2; D is undetermined. The CDR3 has 12 amino acids. V was clipped by 5 bases and J by 5 bases, with 7 bases between them. Per the germline V gene, CDR1 is SGHRS and CDR2 is YFSETQ. The CDR3 DNA sequence: TGCGCCAGCAGACCGTCGACCGGGGAGCTGTTTTTT. This encodes CASRPSTGELFF.

This clonotype was recorded at least ten times. This chain uses TRBV12-3 or TRBV12-4 with TRBJ2-1, with 7 bases lining up with TRBD2. The length of the CDR3 is 16 residues. Trimming removed 6 bases from V and 4 bases from J; junction bases left unmatched: 12. CDR3 DNA: TGTGCCAGCAGACCCCCCCGGGGACTAAAATACAATGAGCAGTTCTTC. This gives the protein CASRPPRGLKYNEQFF.

This clonotype showed up many times. The rearrangement uses TRBV12-3 or TRBV12-4 and TRBJ2-3; perhaps TRBD2 as D (5 bases). V was clipped by 7 bases and J by 2 bases, with 16 bases between them. The CDR3 contains 15 residues. DNA for the CDR3: TGTGCCAGCACCCCCCGGCTCGGGAACACAGATACGCAGTATTTT. Its translation: CASTPRLGNTDTQYF.

This clonotype was counted many times. This chain uses TRBV29-1 with TRBJ2-5; a possible D gene is TRBD2 (6 bases). The CDR3 covers 11 residues. Deletions cut 7 bases from V and 1 base from J, with 7 bases between. From germline, CDR1 is SQVTM and CDR2 ANQGSEA. In DNA, the CDR3 is TGCAGCGGCGGGACCCAAGAGACCCAGTACTTC. It specifies CSGGTQETQYF.

This clonotype was picked up many times. This chain links TRBV2 with TRBJ1-5; perhaps TRBD1 as D (6 bases). With 2 bases removed from V and 7 bases from J, the gap between germline ends came to 12 bases. CDR3 size: 14 residues. Germline assignment: CDR1 SNHLY and CDR2 FYNNEI. In DNA, the CDR3 is TGTGCCAGCAGTGAATCAACAGGGAGGCAGCCCCAGCATTTT. Protein product: CASSESTGRQPQHF.

The J gene is TRBJ1-5, the V gene TRBV11-2; D not resolved. CDR1 and CDR2 (germline): SGHAT, FQNNGV. The ends were cut back, 4 bases at V and 5 bases at J, with 12 bases in the middle. This CDR3 is built from 14 residues. The CDR3 here is CASSSAGSDQPQHF. As DNA, the CDR3 is TGTGCCAGCAGCTCCGCGGGCTCCGATCAGCCCCAGCATTTT.

This clonotype was seen repeatedly, ten times or more. J is TRBJ2-7 and V is TRBV28, with TRBD2 matching 13 bases. This CDR3 is built from 15 residues. Germline loops: CDR1 MDHEN, CDR2 SYDVKM. V was clipped by 5 bases and J by 3 bases; unmatched bases: 4. The CDR3 DNA is TGTGCCAGCAGTCCCAGGACTAGCGGGAGCTACGAGCAGTACTTC. It translates to CASSPRTSGSYEQYF.

The sample holds many counts of this clonotype. The gene calls are TRBV15 and TRBJ1-3; no firm D call. The V end was cut by 1 base, the J end by 4 bases, with 5 bases between. The CDR3 is 13 amino acids. The germline V gene has CDR1 LNHNV and CDR2 YYDKDF (reference sequence). The CDR3 DNA reads as TGTGCCACCAGCAGAGGGTCGGGAAACACCATATATTTT. This translates into CATSRGSGNTIYF.

In this sample, this clonotype turned up many times. The V call is TRBV20-1, the J call TRBJ2-3; D is undetermined. Per germline, CDR1 DFQATT and CDR2 SNEGSKA (reference sequence). V was pared by 5 bases and J by 4 bases, with 13 bases between. The CDR3 has 13 residues. The DNA for the CDR3 is TGCAGTGCTCTTAAAGCAGGTGCAGATACGCAGTATTTT. Translated: CSALKAGADTQYF.

This clonotype was detected many times. This chain connects TRBV9 to TRBJ2-5, with D tentatively TRBD2 (6 bases). Germline V gives CDR1 SGDLS, CDR2 YYNGEE. The CDR3 totals 14 residues. Between the trimmed V and J ends, which lost 4 bases and 0 bases, there was a span of 10 bases. The CDR3 sequence: CASSLGTYQETQYF. The CDR3 DNA reads as TGTGCCAGCAGCCTTGGGACTTACCAAGAGACCCAGTACTTC.

The sample holds many counts of this clonotype. J is TRBJ2-1 and V is TRBV20-1, with 10 bases fitting TRBD2. Trimming at V came to 5 bases and at J to 8 bases, leaving 9 bases not matched to a gene. CDR3 length: 14 residues. In germline, CDR1 is DFQATT, CDR2 SNEGSKA (reference sequence). This chain's CDR3 is CSAGPLAGADEQFF. The CDR3 DNA sequence: TGCAGTGCTGGTCCCCTAGCGGGAGCAGATGAGCAGTTCTTC.

CDR3 region: CSVSGGGRRNTEAFF. The DNA of the CDR3 is TGCAGCGTTTCAGGGGGCGGGAGGAGGAACACTGAAGCTTTCTTT. The J gene is TRBJ1-1, the V gene TRBV29-1; 8 bases are shared with TRBD1. The CDR3 runs to 15 residues. Germline CDR1 SQVTM, CDR2 ANQGSEA. Trimming took 5 bases from V and 1 from J; bases not matched to a gene: 9.

There are many counts of this clonotype. CDR3: CASSPRQGLLISGANVLTF. The DNA for the CDR3 is TGTGCCAGCAGTCCCAGACAGGGCCTATTAATCTCTGGGGCCAACGTCCTGACTTTC. The genes are TRBV12-3 or TRBV12-4 and TRBJ2-6; 7 nucleotides match TRBD1. The CDR3 has 19 residues. Trimming cost V 5 bases and J 0 bases; bases outside gene matches: 13.

This clonotype occurred many times. V usage is TRBV5-1 and J usage is TRBJ1-4; weak D call: TRBD1 (5 bases). CDR1 and CDR2 (germline): SGHRS, YFSETQ. The CDR3 loop spans 16 amino acids. Trimming removed 1 base at V and 6 bases at J, with 16 bases between. DNA of the CDR3: TGCGCCAGCAGCTTGTCTGCGAGAGGGGAGTATGAAAAACTGTTTTTT. It yields the protein CASSLSARGEYEKLFF.

This clonotype was seen just once. A much larger clone differs by one base, so this may be a read error. This CDR3 fails to terminate in the conserved phenylalanine or tryptophan, so it likely reflects a read error. The J gene is TRBJ1-1, the V gene TRBV20-1; no definite D call. Trimming shortened V by 6 bases and J by 1 base, and 12 bases separated the two germline ends. This CDR3 is built from 13 residues. Germline values: CDR1 DFQATT, CDR2 SNEGSKA (reference sequence). CDR3 sequence (DNA): TGCAGTGCCTCCATGTATTGGAACACTGAAGCTTTCTCT. Its translation: CSASMYWNTEAFS.

The table lists this clonotype with many counts. The chain carries TRBV12-3 or TRBV12-4 and TRBJ1-6; D remains unclear. The ends were cut back, 2 bases at V and 9 bases at J, with 11 bases in the middle. This CDR3 spans 14 amino acids. The CDR3 sequence: CASSLPTEGSPLHF. The CDR3, as DNA: TGTGCCAGCAGTTTACCGACCGAAGGTTCACCCCTCCACTTT.

This clonotype was counted at least ten times. This chain uses TRBV7-2 with TRBJ1-2; D is unresolved. This CDR3 is built from 14 residues. In germline, CDR1 is SGHTA, CDR2 FQGNSA. V was clipped by 0 bases and J by 1 base, with 6 bases between them. DNA for the CDR3: TGTGCCAGCAGCTTAGCGGCCAGTAACTATGGCTACACCTTC. Its protein is CASSLAASNYGYTF.

There are many counts of this clonotype. CDR3 region: CASRRDVGSYEAFF. Here the CDR3 DNA reads TGTGCCAGCAGGCGGGACGTGGGATCTTATGAAGCTTTCTTT. The chain employs TRBV12-3 or TRBV12-4 and TRBJ1-1, with D perhaps TRBD1 (5 bases). Trimming pared 6 bases from V and 7 bases from J, leaving 18 bases between. The CDR3 totals 14 residues.

This clonotype was seen many times. The chain recombines TRBV5-1 with TRBJ2-5; 8 bases align to TRBD1. With 4 bases clipped from V and 4 bases from J, the junction kept 6 bases outside the gene matches. Germline V gives CDR1 SGHRS, CDR2 YFSETQ. The length of the CDR3 is 14 residues. CDR3 nucleotide sequence: TGCGCCAGCAGCCGACAGGGGCAAATAGAGACCCAGTACTTC. As protein: CASSRQGQIETQYF.

Details on this clonotype: Since a much larger clone is just one base distant, this may be a read error. The gene calls are TRBV28 and TRBJ2-7; maybe TRBD2 (6 bases). Germline values: CDR1 MDHEN, CDR2 SYDVKM. The CDR3 consists of 14 residues. CDR3 sequence reads: CSSSLAGLYYEQYF. CDR3 DNA: TGTTCCAGCAGTTTGGCGGGACTCTACTACGAGCAGTACTTC.

This clonotype was recorded at least ten times. This chain uses TRBV7-2 with TRBJ2-3; 10 bases agree with TRBD2. This CDR3 has 14 amino acids. The germline gives CDR1 SGHTA, CDR2 FQGNSA. V gave up 6 bases and J gave up 6 bases; unmatched junction bases: 6. The CDR3 spells CASRLSGGGDTQYF. In nucleotides, the CDR3 is TGTGCCAGCAGACTAAGCGGGGGGGGCGATACGCAGTATTTT. Supplemented by reference TRBV7-2 and TRBJ2-3, the full variable domain reads GAGVSQSPSNKVTEKGKDVELRCDPISGHTALYWYRQSLGQGLEFLIYFQGNSAPDKSGLPSDRFSAERTGGSVSTLTIQRTQQEDSAVYLCASRLSGGGDTQYFGPGTRLTVL.

At least ten counts were recorded for this clonotype. The rearrangement joins TRBV29-1 to TRBJ1-2; D possibly corresponds to TRBD1 (6 bases). The germline CDR1 and CDR2 sequences are SQVTM and ANQGSEA. V lost 3 bases and J lost 3, with 11 bases in between. CDR3 length equals 13 residues. CDR3 DNA sequence: TGCAGCGTTGACAGGGGATACTACTATGGCTACACCTTC. It translates to CSVDRGYYYGYTF.